The subject of this entry is one T cell receptor (beta chain). Its antigen is unknown. No clone much larger than this one lies a single base away; base qualities are absent. This specimen comes from a study of radiotherapy plus CTLA-4 blockade in lung cancer (dated by TCRdb to the late 2010s). For the wider study: Among enrolled patients, 15% to 20% had an objective response and around 33% reached disease control. Overall study outcomes, separate from this receptor: After treatment with radiotherapy and ipilimumab, TCR clones that originated in tumors expanded in peripheral blood. Early dynamic changes in blood T cell clones, together with increased serum interferon-beta after radiation, were reported as the strongest predictors of response.

Trimming takes 7 bases off V and 0 bases off J; junction bases not matched to a gene: 4. For CDR1 and CDR2, the germline V gene lists MDHEN and SYDVKM. Taken from cysteine to phenylalanine, the CDR3 has 15 residues. Left in the record is the CDR3 DNA by itself, 45 bases read in frame from the first base. Libraries came from the immunoSEQ multiplex PCR assay. The table was pulled from immuneACCESS by TCRdb, which kept in-frame rearrangements only. Such tables lose some clones; where checked, under half of the loss comes from unresolved V genes, and the rest has no known cause. The sample table lists 81,000 or so clones, approximately 80% of them with a count of one. The top ten hold about 0.79% of the sample. In this study, focal radiation therapy paired with CTLA-4 blockade (ipilimumab) was tested in patients who had chemo-refractory metastatic non-small-cell lung cancer.

The source is a human donor with non-small cell lung cancer who had stable disease on radiotherapy plus ipilimumab. Recombination joined TRBV28 with TRBJ2-2, and 8 bases in between align with TRBD2. The specimen comprised peripheral blood, sampled from a patient treated with radiotherapy plus ipilimumab. The DNA reads as follows: TGTGCCAGCAAACTTAGCGGGACGAACACCGGGGAGCTGTTTTTT. Protein translation: CASKLSGTNTGELFF. The entire variable domain, with the stretches around the CDR3 drawn from the reference TRBV28 and TRBJ2-2 proteins, is DVKVTQSSRYLVKRTGEKVFLECVQDMDHENMFWYRQDPGLGLRLIYFSYDVKMKEKGDIPEGYSVSREKKERFSLILESASTNQTSMYLCASKLSGTNTGELFFGEGSRLTVL.